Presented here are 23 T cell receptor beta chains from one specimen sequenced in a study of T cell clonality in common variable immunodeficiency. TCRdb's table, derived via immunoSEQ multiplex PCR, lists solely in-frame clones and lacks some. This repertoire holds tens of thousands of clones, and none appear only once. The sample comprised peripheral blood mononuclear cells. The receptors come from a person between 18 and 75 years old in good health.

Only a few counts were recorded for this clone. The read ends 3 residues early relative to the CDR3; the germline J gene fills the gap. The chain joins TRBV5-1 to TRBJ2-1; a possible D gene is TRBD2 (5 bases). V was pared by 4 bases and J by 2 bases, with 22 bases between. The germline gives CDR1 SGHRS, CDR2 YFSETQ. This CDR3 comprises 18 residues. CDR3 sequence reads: CASSHPASRAVAYNEQFF. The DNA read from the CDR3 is TGCGCCAGCAGCCACCCTGCCTCGCGGGCGGTGGCCTACAATGAG.

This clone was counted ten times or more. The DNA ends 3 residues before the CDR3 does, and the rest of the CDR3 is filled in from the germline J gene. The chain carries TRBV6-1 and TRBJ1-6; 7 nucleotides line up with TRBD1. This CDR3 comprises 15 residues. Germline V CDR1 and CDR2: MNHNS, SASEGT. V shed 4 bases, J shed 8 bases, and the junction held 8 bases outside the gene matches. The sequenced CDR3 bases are TGTGCCAGCAGTGGGGAGGGGGCGGCAGATTCACCC. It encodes CASSGEGAADSP. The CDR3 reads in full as CASSGEGAADSPLHF.

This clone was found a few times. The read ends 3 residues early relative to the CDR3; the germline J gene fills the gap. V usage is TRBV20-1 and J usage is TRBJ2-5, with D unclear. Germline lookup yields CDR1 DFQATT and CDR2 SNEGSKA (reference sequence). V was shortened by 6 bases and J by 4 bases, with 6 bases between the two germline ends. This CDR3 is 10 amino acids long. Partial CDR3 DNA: TGCAGTGCCAGCGCAGAGACC. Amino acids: CSASAET. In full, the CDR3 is CSASAETQYF.

The part of the CDR3 DNA that was read is TGTGCCAGCAACCACCCGGTCAGGGAAGGAGAGACC. The encoded protein is CASNHPVREGET. The whole CDR3 region reads CASNHPVREGETYTF. This chain uses TRBV11-2 with TRBJ1-2, with TRBD1 as a possible D gene (5 bases). The read comes to an end 3 residues before the CDR3 does, leaving the germline J gene to fill in the end. The CDR3 covers 15 residues. The germline V gene encodes CDR1 SGHAT and CDR2 FQNNGV.

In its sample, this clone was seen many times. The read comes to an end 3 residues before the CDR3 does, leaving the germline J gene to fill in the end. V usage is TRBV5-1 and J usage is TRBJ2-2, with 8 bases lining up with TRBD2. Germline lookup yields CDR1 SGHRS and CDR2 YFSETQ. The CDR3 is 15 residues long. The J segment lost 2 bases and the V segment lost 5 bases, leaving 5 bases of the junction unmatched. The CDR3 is CASRLAVPNTGELFF. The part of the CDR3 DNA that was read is TGCGCCAGCAGACTAGCGGTCCCCAACACCGGGGAG.

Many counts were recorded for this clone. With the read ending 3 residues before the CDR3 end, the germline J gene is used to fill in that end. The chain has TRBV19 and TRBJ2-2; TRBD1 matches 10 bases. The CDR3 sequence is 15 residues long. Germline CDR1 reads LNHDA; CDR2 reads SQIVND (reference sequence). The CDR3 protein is CASRIGTGANEKLFF. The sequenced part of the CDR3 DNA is TGTGCCAGCCGTATAGGGACAGGGGCGAATGAAAAG.

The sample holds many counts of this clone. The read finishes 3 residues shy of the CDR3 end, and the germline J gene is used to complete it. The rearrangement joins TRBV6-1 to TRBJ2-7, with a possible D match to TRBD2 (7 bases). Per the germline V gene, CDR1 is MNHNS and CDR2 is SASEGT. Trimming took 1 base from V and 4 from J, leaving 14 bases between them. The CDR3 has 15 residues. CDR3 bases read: TGTGCCAGCAGTGAAGATGGGGGGGCGTCTTACGAG. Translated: CASSEDGGASYE. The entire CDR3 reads CASSEDGGASYEQYF.

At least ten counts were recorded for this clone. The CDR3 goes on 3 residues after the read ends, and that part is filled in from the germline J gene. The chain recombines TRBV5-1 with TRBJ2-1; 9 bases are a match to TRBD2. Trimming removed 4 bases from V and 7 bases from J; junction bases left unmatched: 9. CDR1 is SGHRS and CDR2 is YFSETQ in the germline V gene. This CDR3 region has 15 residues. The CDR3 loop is CASSPPGAGGNEQFF. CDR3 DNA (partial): TGCGCCAGCAGCCCCCCTGGGGCGGGGGGGAATGAG.

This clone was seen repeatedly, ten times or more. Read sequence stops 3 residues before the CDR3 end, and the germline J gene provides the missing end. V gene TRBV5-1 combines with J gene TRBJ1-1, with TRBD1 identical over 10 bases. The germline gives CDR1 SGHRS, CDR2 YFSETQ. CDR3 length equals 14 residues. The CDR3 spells CASSLGQGAGRAFF. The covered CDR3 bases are TGCGCCAGCAGCTTGGGACAGGGGGCTGGTAGA. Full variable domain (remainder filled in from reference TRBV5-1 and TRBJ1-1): KAGVTQTPRYLIKTRGQQVTLSCSPISGHRSVSWYQQTPGQGLQFLFEYFSETQRNKGNFPGRFSGRQFSNSRSEMNVSTLELGDSALYLCASSLGQGAGRAFFGQGTRLTVV.

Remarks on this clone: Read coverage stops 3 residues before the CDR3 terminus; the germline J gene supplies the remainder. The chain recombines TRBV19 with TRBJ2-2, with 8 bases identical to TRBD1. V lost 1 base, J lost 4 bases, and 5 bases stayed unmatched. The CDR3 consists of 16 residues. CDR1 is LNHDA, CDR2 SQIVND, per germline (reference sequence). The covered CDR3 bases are TGTGCCAGTAGTATAGTTGGGACAGGACGCACCGGGGAG. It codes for CASSIVGTGRTGE. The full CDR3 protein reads CASSIVGTGRTGELFF.

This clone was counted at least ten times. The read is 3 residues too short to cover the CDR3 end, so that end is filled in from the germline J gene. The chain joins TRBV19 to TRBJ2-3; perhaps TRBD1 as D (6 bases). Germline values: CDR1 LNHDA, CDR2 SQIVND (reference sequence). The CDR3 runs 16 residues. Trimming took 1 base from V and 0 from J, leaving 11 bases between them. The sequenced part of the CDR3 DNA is TGTGCCAGTAGTATAGTAGCAGGGGCTAGCACAGATACG. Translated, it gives CASSIVAGASTDT. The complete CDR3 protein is CASSIVAGASTDTQYF.

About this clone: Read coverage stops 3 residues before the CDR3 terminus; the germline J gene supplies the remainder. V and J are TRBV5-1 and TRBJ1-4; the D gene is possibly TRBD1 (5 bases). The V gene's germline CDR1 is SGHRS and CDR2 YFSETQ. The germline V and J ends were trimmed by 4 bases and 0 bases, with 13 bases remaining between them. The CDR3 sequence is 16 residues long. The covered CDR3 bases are TGCGCCAGCAGCCACGACAGAGTTTCAACTAATGAAAAA. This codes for CASSHDRVSTNEK. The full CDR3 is CASSHDRVSTNEKLFF.

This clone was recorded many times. The CDR3 reads CASSESAGGNSEQYF. The CDR3 DNA, read in part, is TGCGCCAGCAGTGAGTCGGCCGGGGGAAACTCCGAG. V gene TRBV10-1 combines with J gene TRBJ2-7; maybe TRBD2 (6 bases). The CDR3 extends 3 residues past the end of the read, so its final part is completed from the germline J gene. The CDR3 sequence is 15 residues long. Trimming removed 0 bases from V and 6 bases from J, with 15 bases in between. Germline V gene sequence: CDR1 WNHNN, CDR2 SYGVQD (reference sequence).

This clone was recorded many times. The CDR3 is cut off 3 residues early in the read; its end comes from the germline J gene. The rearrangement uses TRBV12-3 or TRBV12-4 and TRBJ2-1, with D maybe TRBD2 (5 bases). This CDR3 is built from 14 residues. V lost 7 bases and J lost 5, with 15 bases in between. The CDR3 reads CASMPQRGNNEQFF. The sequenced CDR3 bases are TGTGCCAGCATGCCCCAACGGGGAAACAATGAG.

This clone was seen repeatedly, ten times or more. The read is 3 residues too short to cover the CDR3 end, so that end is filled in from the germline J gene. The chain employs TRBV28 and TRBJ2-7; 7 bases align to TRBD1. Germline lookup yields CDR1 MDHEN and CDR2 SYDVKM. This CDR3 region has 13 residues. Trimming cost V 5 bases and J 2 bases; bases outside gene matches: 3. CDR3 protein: CASSRGTAYEQYF. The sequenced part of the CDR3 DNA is TGTGCCAGCAGTAGAGGGACAGCCTACGAG.

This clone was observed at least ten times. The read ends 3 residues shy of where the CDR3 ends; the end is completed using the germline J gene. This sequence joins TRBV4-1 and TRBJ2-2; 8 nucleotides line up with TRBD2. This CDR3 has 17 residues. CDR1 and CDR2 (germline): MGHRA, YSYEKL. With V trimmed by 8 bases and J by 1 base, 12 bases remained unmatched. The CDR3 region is CASSRRSGSLNTGELFF. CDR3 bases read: TGCGCCAGCTCCAGGAGGAGCGGGAGCCTGAACACCGGGGAG.

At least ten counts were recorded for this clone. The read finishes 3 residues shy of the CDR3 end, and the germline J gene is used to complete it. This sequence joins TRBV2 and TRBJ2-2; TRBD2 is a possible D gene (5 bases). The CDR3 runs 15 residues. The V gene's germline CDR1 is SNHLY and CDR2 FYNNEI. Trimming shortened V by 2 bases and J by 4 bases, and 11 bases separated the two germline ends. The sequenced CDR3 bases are TGTGCCAGCAGTGAAAACTCACGGGGCACCGGGGAG. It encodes CASSENSRGTGE. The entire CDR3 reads CASSENSRGTGELFF.

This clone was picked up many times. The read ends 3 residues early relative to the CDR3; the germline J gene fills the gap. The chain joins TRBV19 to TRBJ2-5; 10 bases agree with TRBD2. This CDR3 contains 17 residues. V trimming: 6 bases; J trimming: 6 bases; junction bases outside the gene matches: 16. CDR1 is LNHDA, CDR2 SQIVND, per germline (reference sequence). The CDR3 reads CASSPASGSWLMKTQYF. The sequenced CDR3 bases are TGTGCCAGTAGCCCTGCTAGCGGGAGTTGGTTGATGAAGACC. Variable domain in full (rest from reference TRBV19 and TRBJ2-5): DGGITQSPKYLFRKEGQNVTLSCEQNLNHDAMYWYRQDPGQGLRLIYYSQIVNDFQKGDIAEGYSVSREKKESFPLTVTSAQKNPTAFYLCASSPASGSWLMKTQYFGPGTRLLVL.

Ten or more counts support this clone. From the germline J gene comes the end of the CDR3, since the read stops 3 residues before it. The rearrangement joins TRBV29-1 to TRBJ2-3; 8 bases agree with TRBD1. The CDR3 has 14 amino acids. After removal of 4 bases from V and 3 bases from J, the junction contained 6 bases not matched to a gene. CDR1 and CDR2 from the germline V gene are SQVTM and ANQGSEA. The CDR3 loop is CSVAAQGVTDTQYF. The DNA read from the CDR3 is TGCAGCGTTGCGGCACAGGGGGTTACAGATACG.

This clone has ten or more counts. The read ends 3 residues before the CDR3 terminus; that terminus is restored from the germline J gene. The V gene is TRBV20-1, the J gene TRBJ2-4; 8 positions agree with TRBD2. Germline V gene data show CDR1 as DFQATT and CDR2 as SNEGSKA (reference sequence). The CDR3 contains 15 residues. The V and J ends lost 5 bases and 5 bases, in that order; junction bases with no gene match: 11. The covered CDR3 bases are TGCAGTGCTTTCAATAGGGGACTAGGGGAAAACATT. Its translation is CSAFNRGLGENI. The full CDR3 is CSAFNRGLGENIQYF.

Partial CDR3 DNA: TGCGCCAGCAGCTCAAATGATCGGACAGCCTATGGC. This encodes CASSSNDRTAYG. The full CDR3 sequence reads CASSSNDRTAYGYTF. The rearrangement links TRBV5-1 to TRBJ1-2; a weak D match, TRBD1 (6 bases). Sequencing ends 3 residues short of the CDR3 end; the germline J gene provides the rest. Germline assignment: CDR1 SGHRS and CDR2 YFSETQ. Deletions cut 3 bases from V and 4 bases from J, with 16 bases between. This CDR3 contains 15 residues.

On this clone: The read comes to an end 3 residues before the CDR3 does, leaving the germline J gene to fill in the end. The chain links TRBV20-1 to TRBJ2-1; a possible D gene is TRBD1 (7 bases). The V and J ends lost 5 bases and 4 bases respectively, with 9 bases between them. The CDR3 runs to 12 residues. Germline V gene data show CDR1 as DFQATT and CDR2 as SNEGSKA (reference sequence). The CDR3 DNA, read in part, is TGCAGTGCTGCGGGACAGTACAATGAG. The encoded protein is CSAAGQYNE. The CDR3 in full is CSAAGQYNEQFF.

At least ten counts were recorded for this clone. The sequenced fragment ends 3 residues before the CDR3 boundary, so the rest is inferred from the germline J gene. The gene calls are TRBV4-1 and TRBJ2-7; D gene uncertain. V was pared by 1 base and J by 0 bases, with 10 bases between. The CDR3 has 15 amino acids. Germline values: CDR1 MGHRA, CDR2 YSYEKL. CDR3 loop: CASSQGGGRSYEQYF. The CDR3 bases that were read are TGCGCCAGCAGCCAAGGTGGCGGTCGCTCCTACGAG.